This TCR beta chain was identified in a study of cytomegalovirus exposure and HLA in healthy donors. Study observations and caveats: Later on, an analysis showed TCR association rates differing by HLA locus, with DRB1 the most and HLA-C the fewest.

This CDR3 region has 13 residues. Trimming at V came to 7 bases and at J to 3 bases, leaving 4 bases not matched to a gene. The germline gives CDR1 MDHEN, CDR2 SYDVKM. The PCR used 60 Vbeta and 13 Jbeta primers. This table comes from immunoSEQ multiplex PCR, and its TCRdb copy is limited to in-frame clones, with some not included. Among some 40,000 clones listed, roughly 60% were seen once. This clone was seen more than once but under ten times. Its target is unknown. The genes are TRBV28 and TRBJ2-3; 7 bases line up with TRBD2. The sequence was collected from a man aged 60 to 75 in good health and CMV-seropositive. The sample consisted of PBMCs. The CDR3 protein is CASIRGGTDTQYF. In nucleotides, the CDR3 is TGTGCCAGCATCCGCGGGGGTACAGATACGCAGTATTTT.